This T cell receptor beta chain derives from a study of blood T cell repertoires in COVID-19. Study information: PBMCs, B-cell-depleted T cells, or T cells were the source of the cDNA or gDNA that made up the material.

V lost 6 bases to trimming and J lost 5 bases; unmatched junction nucleotides: 12. The CDR3 consists of 16 residues. Germline V lookup: CDR1 MNHEY, CDR2 SMNVEV (reference sequence). In the original workflow: Using reference gene primer amplification, nucleated cell counts were estimated. The assay was immunoSEQ multiplex PCR, and TCRdb's table has in-frame clones only and misses some. The V and J calls and clone size come from that table; D and trimming were worked out from the DNA. The sample holds some 46,000 clones, 80% to 90% seen once. This TCR derives from an elderly woman with acute or convalescent COVID-19. V gene TRBV27 combines with J gene TRBJ2-7, with 11 bases matching TRBD2. Sample: peripheral blood. The CDR3 DNA reads as TGTGCCAGCAGCTTTGGACTAGCGGGCCGCCGTAACGAGCAGTACTTC. Its translation is CASSFGLAGRRNEQYF.